This TCR beta chain emerged from a study of OX40 agonist ivuxolimab in advanced cancers. This CDR3 is 16 amino acids long. Germline CDR1 reads SGHRS; CDR2 reads YFSETQ. J gave up 0 bases and V 4 bases, and 6 bases lay outside the gene matches. Sequencing was performed with immunoSEQ multiplex PCR; in TCRdb, only in-frame clones are kept and a portion is missing. The table lists more than 95,000 clones, 85% to 95% of them singletons, with under 0.85% in the top ten. The sequence came from an adult with an advanced solid tumor such as melanoma, head and neck, liver or kidney cancer. The rearrangement joins TRBV5-1 to TRBJ2-7, with TRBD2 identical over 11 bases. The sample in question was CD4+ or CD8+ T cells sorted from blood, obtained in a trial of the OX40 agonist ivuxolimab. CDR3 region: CASSPGLAGPSYEQYF. The CDR3 DNA reads TGCGCCAGCAGCCCCGGACTAGCGGGCCCCTCCTACGAGCAGTACTTC.